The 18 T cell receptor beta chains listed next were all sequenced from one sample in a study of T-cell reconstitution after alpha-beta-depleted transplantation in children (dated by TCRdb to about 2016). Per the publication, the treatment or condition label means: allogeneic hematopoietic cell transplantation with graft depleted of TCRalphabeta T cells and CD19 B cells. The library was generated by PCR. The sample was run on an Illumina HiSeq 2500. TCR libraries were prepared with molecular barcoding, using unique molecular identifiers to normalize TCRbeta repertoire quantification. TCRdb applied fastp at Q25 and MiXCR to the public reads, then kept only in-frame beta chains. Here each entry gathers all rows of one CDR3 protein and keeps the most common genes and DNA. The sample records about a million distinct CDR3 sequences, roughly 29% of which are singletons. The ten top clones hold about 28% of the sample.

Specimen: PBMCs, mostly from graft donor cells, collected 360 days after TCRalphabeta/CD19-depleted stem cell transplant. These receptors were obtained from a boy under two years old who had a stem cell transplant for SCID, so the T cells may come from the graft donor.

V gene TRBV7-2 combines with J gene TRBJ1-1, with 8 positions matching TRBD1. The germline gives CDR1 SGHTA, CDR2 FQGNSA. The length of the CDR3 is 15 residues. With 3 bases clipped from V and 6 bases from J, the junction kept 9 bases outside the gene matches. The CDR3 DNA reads TGTGCCAGCAGCTTGACAGGGGCAGGTGTCGCTGAAGCTTTCTTT. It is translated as CASSLTGAGVAEAFF.

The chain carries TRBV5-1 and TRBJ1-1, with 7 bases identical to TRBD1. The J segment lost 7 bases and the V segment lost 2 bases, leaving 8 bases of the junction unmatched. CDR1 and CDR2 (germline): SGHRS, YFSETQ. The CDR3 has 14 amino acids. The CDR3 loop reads CASSFRQGVIEAFF. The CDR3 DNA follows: TGCGCCAGCAGCTTCAGACAGGGTGTTATTGAAGCTTTCTTT.

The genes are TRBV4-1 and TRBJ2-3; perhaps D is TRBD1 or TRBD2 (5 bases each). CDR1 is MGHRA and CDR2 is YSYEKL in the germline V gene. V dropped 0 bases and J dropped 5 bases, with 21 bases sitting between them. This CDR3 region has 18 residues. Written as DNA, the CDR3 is TGCGCCAGCAGCCAAGATCGGAGTTCACGGGGCCGCGTAGATACGCAGTATTTT. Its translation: CASSQDRSSRGRVDTQYF.

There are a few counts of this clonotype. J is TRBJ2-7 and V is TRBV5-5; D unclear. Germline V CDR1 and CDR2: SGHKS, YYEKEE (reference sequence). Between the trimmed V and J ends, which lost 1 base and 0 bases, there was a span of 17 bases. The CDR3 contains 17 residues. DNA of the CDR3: TGTGCCAGCAGCTTGACAGATTACCCGCTCGGCTCCTACGAGCAGTACTTC. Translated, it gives CASSLTDYPLGSYEQYF.

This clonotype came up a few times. CDR3 in DNA: TGCGCCAGCAGCTTGGGCACTATAAACACTGAAGCTTTCTTT. Its translation is CASSLGTINTEAFF. This chain links TRBV5-1 with TRBJ1-1; D gene ambiguous. The ends were cut back, 0 bases at V and 2 bases at J, with 8 bases in the middle. Germline lookup yields CDR1 SGHRS and CDR2 YFSETQ. The CDR3 is 14 amino acids.

The CDR3 loop reads CSASLGTGLFQPQHF. The CDR3 nucleotides are TGCAGTGCTAGCCTCGGGACAGGCCTGTTTCAGCCCCAGCATTTT. This chain uses TRBV20-1 with TRBJ1-5, with 8 bases aligning to TRBD1. V was pared by 3 bases and J by 6 bases, with 10 bases of the junction left unmatched. Per germline, CDR1 DFQATT and CDR2 SNEGSKA (reference sequence). The CDR3 totals 15 residues.

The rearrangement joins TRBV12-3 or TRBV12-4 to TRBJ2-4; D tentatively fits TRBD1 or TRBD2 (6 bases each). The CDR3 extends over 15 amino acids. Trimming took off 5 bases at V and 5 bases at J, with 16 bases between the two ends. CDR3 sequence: CASSLLGGPQNIQYF. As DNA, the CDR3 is TGTGCCAGCAGTCTCCTTGGGGGGCCTCAAAACATTCAGTACTTC.

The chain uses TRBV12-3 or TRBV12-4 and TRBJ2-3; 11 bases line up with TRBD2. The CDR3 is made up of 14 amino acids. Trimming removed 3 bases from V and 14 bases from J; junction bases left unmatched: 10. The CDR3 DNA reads TGTGCCAGCAGTTTTAGGCTAGCGGGGGGACACGGGTATTTT. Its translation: CASSFRLAGGHGYF.

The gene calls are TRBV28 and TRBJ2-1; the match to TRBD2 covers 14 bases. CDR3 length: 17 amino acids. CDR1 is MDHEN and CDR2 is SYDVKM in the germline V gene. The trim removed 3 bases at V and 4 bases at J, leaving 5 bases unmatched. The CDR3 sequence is CASSFLGLAGGYNEQFF. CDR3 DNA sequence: TGTGCCAGCAGTTTCCTAGGACTAGCGGGGGGATACAATGAGCAGTTCTTC.

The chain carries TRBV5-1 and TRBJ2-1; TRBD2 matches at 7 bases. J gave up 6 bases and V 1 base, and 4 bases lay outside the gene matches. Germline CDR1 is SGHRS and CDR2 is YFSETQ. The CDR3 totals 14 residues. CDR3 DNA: TGCGCCAGCAGCTTGTGGGAGGGGCCCAATGAGCAGTTCTTC. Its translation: CASSLWEGPNEQFF. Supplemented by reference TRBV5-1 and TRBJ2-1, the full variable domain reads KAGVTQTPRYLIKTRGQQVTLSCSPISGHRSVSWYQQTPGQGLQFLFEYFSETQRNKGNFPGRFSGRQFSNSRSEMNVSTLELGDSALYLCASSLWEGPNEQFFGPGTRLTVL.

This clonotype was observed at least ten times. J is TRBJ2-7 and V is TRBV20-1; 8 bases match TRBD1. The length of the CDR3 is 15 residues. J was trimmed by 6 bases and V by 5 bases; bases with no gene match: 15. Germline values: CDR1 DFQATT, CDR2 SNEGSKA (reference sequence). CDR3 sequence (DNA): TGCAGTGCTGTCATTGGACAGGGTTTCGTGGGCGAGCAGTACTTC. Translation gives CSAVIGQGFVGEQYF.

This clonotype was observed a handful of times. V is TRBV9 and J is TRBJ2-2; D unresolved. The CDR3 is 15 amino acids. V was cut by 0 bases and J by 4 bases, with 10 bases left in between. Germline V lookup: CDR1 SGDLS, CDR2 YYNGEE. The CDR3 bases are TGTGCCAGCAGCGTAGAAGACGGCCCCACCGGGGAGCTGTTTTTT. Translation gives CASSVEDGPTGELFF.

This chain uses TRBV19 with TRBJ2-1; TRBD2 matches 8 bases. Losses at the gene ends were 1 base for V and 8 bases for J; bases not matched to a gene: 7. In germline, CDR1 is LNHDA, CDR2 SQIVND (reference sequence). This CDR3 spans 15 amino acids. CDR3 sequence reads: CASSIGRGGRDEQFF. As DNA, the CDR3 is TGTGCCAGTAGTATAGGACGGGGGGGCCGGGATGAGCAGTTCTTC. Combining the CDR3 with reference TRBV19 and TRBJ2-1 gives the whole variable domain DGGITQSPKYLFRKEGQNVTLSCEQNLNHDAMYWYRQDPGQGLRLIYYSQIVNDFQKGDIAEGYSVSREKKESFPLTVTSAQKNPTAFYLCASSIGRGGRDEQFFGPGTRLTVL.

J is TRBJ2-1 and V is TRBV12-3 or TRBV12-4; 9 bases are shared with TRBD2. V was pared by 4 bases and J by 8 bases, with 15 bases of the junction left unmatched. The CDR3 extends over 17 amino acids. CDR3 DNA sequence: TGTGCCAGCAGTTCGCAGATAGGCGGGGGGGCCGGGTATGAGCAGTTCTTC. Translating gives CASSSQIGGGAGYEQFF.

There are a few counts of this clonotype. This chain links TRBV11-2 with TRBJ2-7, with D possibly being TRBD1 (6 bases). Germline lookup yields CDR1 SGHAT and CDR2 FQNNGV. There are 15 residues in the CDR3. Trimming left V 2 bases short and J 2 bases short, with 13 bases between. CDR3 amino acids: CASSLTGGGPYEQYF. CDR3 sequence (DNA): TGTGCCAGCAGCTTAACTGGGGGCGGGCCCTACGAGCAGTACTTC.

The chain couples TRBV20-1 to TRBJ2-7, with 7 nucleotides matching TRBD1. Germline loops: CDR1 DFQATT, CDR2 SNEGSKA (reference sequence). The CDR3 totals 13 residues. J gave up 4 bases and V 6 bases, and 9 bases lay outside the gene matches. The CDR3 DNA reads TGCAGTGCCGACGATGACAGGGCGTACGAGCAGTACTTC. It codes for CSADDDRAYEQYF.

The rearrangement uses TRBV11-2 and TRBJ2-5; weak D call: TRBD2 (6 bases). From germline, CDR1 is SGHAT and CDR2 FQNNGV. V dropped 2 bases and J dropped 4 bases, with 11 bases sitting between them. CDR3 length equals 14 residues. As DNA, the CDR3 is TGTGCCAGCAGCTTAACCCGACTAGGAGAGACCCAGTACTTC. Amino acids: CASSLTRLGETQYF.

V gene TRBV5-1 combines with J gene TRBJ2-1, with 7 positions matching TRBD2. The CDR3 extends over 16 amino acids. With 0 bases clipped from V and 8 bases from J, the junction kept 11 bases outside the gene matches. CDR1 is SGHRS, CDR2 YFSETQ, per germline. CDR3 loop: CASSLEGLPSTHEQFF. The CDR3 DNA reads TGCGCCAGCAGCTTGGAGGGACTACCCTCTACCCATGAGCAGTTCTTC.